Listed below are T cell receptor beta chains from one sample, sequenced in a study of blood T cell repertoires in COVID-19. Clones were read by immunoSEQ multiplex PCR, and TCRdb kept only the in-frame ones, dropping some. The table shows tens of thousands of clones, with roughly 90% occurring only once. Input material: peripheral blood. The receptors shown here come from a man aged 50 to 59 with active COVID-19. Both conserved end residues are part of each CDR3. The D gene is left open where the match is weak. The size field is filled for only some rows; it gives once, few, many or a size class.

D	size	J	V	CDR3	DNA
TRBD2	.	TRBJ2-1	TRBV7-9	CASSLAGGEQFF	TGTGCCAGCAGCTTAGCGGGAGGGGAGCAGTTCTTC
TRBD2	.	TRBJ2-1	TRBV14	CASSSLPITSGLYNEQFF	TGTGCCAGCAGCTCCCTCCCAATTACTAGCGGGCTCTACAATGAGCAGTTCTTC
.	.	TRBJ1-5	TRBV12-3/TRBV12-4	CASSPARNQPQHF	TGTGCCAGCAGCCCGGCTAGAAATCAGCCCCAGCATTTT
TRBD2	.	TRBJ2-2	TRBV7-6	CASSLRAGGGSGELFF	TGTGCCAGCAGCTTACGGGCGGGAGGAGGTTCCGGGGAGCTGTTTTTT
TRBD1	once	TRBJ1-1	TRBV7-9	CASRPTGGGTEAFF	TGTGCCAGCAGACCTACAGGGGGAGGGACTGAAGCTTTCTTT
.	.	TRBJ1-1	TRBV28	CASSLSQGAAFF	TGTGCCAGCAGTTTATCTCAGGGTGCAGCTTTCTTT
.	.	TRBJ1-6	TRBV2	CASSEIRGNSPLHF	TGTGCCAGCAGTGAAATTAGGGGAAATTCACCCCTCCACTTT
.	.	TRBJ1-2	TRBV24-1	CATSDGYGYTF	TGTGCCACCAGTGACGGCTATGGCTACACCTTC
.	.	TRBJ2-1	TRBV6-5	CASRRDSADEQFF	TGTGCCAGCAGACGGGACTCTGCCGATGAGCAGTTCTTC
.	.	TRBJ2-7	TRBV10-3	CAISSGRSEQYF	TGTGCCATCAGCAGCGGTCGCTCCGAGCAGTACTTC
.	.	TRBJ2-2	TRBV30	CAWAFTTGELFF	TGTGCCTGGGCGTTTACGACCGGGGAGCTGTTTTTT
TRBD2	.	TRBJ2-2	TRBV30	CAWSGLAGGELFF	TGTGCCTGGAGCGGCTTAGCGGGCGGGGAGCTGTTTTTT
TRBD2	.	TRBJ2-7	TRBV3-1/TRBV3-2	CASSRGLATAYEQYF	TGTGCCAGCAGCCGCGGACTAGCCACGGCCTACGAGCAGTACTTC
TRBD1	.	TRBJ1-5	TRBV28	CASSPGTGRLSGNQPQHF	TGTGCCAGCAGTCCCGGGACAGGGAGGCTTTCCGGCAATCAGCCCCAGCATTTT
.	few	TRBJ2-2	TRBV5-1	CASRLRGNTGELFF	TGCGCCAGCCGTCTCAGGGGCAACACCGGGGAGCTGTTTTTT
TRBD1	.	TRBJ2-7	TRBV9	CASSHPSGDRGYYEQYF	TGTGCCAGCAGCCACCCGTCGGGGGACAGGGGATATTACGAGCAGTACTTC
TRBD1	.	TRBJ2-5	TRBV6-1	CASSEGQNQETQYF	TGTGCCAGCAGTGAGGGACAGAACCAAGAGACCCAGTACTTC
TRBD1	.	TRBJ2-7	TRBV6-4	CASSPDRTVNEQYF	TGTGCCAGCAGTCCGGACAGGACTGTCAACGAGCAGTACTTC
TRBD2	.	TRBJ2-3	TRBV7-6	CASSFPPGGSDTQYF	TGTGCCAGCAGCTTTCCCCCGGGGGGGAGTGATACGCAGTATTTT
.	.	TRBJ2-1	TRBV28	CASSSPNEKRNEQFF	TGTGCCAGCAGTTCCCCGAACGAGAAGCGCAATGAGCAGTTCTTC
.	.	TRBJ2-5	TRBV7-2	CASSFRDKRWETQYF	TGTGCCAGCAGCTTCCGGGATAAGAGATGGGAGACCCAGTACTTC
.	.	TRBJ1-1	TRBV6-2/TRBV6-3	CASSGNTEAFF	TGTGCCAGCAGTGGCAACACTGAAGCTTTCTTT
.	.	TRBJ2-1	TRBV2	CASSRSYNEQFF	TGTGCCAGCAGTCGTAGTTACAATGAGCAGTTCTTC
TRBD1	.	TRBJ1-1	TRBV9	CASSVGTGGWPNTEAFF	TGTGCCAGCAGCGTTGGGACAGGGGGATGGCCGAACACTGAAGCTTTCTTT
.	.	TRBJ2-2	TRBV9	CASSATPVGHAGELFF	TGTGCCAGCAGCGCCACTCCAGTGGGGCATGCCGGGGAGCTGTTTTTT
TRBD1	.	TRBJ1-2	TRBV7-9	CASIQLDRGPDGVTF	TGTGCCAGCATACAACTGGACAGGGGACCCGATGGGGTCACCTTC
.	.	TRBJ2-1	TRBV5-6	CASSLGAPYNEQFF	TGTGCCAGCAGCTTAGGGGCGCCCTACAATGAGCAGTTCTTC
.	.	TRBJ1-2	TRBV5-1	CASSWRQGGYGYTF	TGCGCCAGCAGCTGGAGGCAGGGAGGCTATGGCTACACCTTC
.	once	TRBJ2-2	TRBV6-2/TRBV6-3	CASSYADTSTGELFF	TGTGCCAGCAGTTACGCGGACACTTCTACCGGGGAGCTGTTTTTT
.	.	TRBJ1-5	TRBV6-5	CASSKIGRGSQPQHF	TGTGCCAGCAGCAAAATAGGGCGGGGTAGTCAGCCCCAGCATTTT
TRBD1	.	TRBJ2-7	TRBV18	CASRPPGQTYEQYF	TGTGCCAGCCGCCCCCCGGGACAGACCTACGAGCAGTACTTC
.	.	TRBJ1-2	TRBV7-2	CASSLEDNGYGYTF	TGTGCCAGCAGCTTAGAGGACAACGGCTATGGCTACACCTTC
TRBD1	.	TRBJ2-3	TRBV27	CASSRTGHTDTQYF	TGTGCCAGCAGTCGGACAGGACACACAGATACGCAGTATTTT
TRBD2	.	TRBJ2-3	TRBV5-1	CASSQGLAGMVFTQYF	TGCGCCAGCAGCCAAGGACTAGCGGGAATGGTCTTTACGCAGTATTTT
.	.	TRBJ1-1	TRBV7-6	CASSLLRGTEAFF	TGTGCCAGCAGCTTACTCAGGGGCACTGAAGCTTTCTTT
.	.	TRBJ2-2	TRBV5-1	CASSFGAASNTGELFF	TGCGCCAGCAGCTTTGGAGCGGCCTCGAACACCGGGGAGCTGTTTTTT
.	.	TRBJ1-1	TRBV19	CASSIEMTGEAFF	TGTGCCAGTAGTATAGAAATGACAGGTGAAGCTTTCTTT
.	.	TRBJ1-5	TRBV27	CASSGTGHQPQHF	TGTGCCAGCAGTGGTACAGGGCATCAGCCCCAGCATTTT
TRBD1	.	TRBJ1-1	TRBV27	CASSLLDRVNTEAFF	TGTGCCAGCAGTTTACTGGACAGGGTGAACACTGAAGCTTTCTTT
TRBD1	.	TRBJ2-1	TRBV9	CASSVVGGQGATGEQFF	TGTGCCAGCAGCGTGGTTGGTGGACAGGGGGCGACCGGTGAGCAGTTCTTC
.	.	TRBJ1-1	TRBV6-5	CASSYLIGSGTEAFF	TGTGCCAGCAGTTACCTTATAGGGAGTGGCACTGAAGCTTTCTTT
.	once	TRBJ1-6	TRBV2	CASSEAMRGALNSPLHF	TGTGCCAGCAGTGAAGCAATGCGGGGGGCCCTGAATTCACCCCTCCACTTT